Shown below are 9 T cell receptor beta chains from a single sample sequenced in a study of T cell responses to AZD1222 COVID-19 vaccine. Profiled with immunoSEQ multiplex PCR; TCRdb holds only in-frame clones, not every one. The repertoire holds 85,000 to 110,000 clones, with over 70% as singletons. Source: peripheral blood, taken on day 0 of AZD1222 vaccination. The receptors derive from an adult in good health.

The rearrangement links TRBV4-3 to TRBJ2-7; weak D call: TRBD1 (5 bases). The CDR3 covers 13 residues. In germline, CDR1 is LGHNA, CDR2 YSLEER. Trimming took off 0 bases at V and 4 bases at J, with 7 bases between the two ends. CDR3 region: CASSQDRTYEQYF. The CDR3 region has the DNA TGCGCCAGCAGCCAAGATAGGACATACGAGCAGTACTTC.

The chain employs TRBV28 and TRBJ1-1; no reliable D call. V lost 2 bases and J lost 6, with 10 bases in between. Germline CDR1 and CDR2: MDHEN and SYDVKM. The CDR3 sequence is 13 residues long. CDR3 loop: CASSLVVRPEAFF. The CDR3 DNA reads TGTGCCAGCAGTTTAGTTGTGAGGCCTGAAGCTTTCTTT.

This chain joins TRBV29-1 and TRBJ1-1; 8 bases are a match to TRBD1. Germline assignment: CDR1 SQVTM and CDR2 ANQGSEA. This CDR3 comprises 11 residues. The V segment lost 6 bases and the J segment 8 bases; nucleotides outside the gene matches: 5. CDR3 in DNA: TGCAGCGTGGACCGGGACAGGGAAGCTTTCTTT. It codes for CSVDRDREAFF.

As to this clone: Mismatch with germline at one junction end may stem from a read error. This chain joins TRBV6-5 and TRBJ1-2, with 8 bases fitting TRBD1. Germline V gene data show CDR1 as MNHEY and CDR2 as SVGAGI. CDR3 size: 15 residues. The CDR3 region has the DNA TGTGCCAGCAGCTACTCGGACAGGGTCCCGGGGGGCTACACCTTC. It codes for CASSYSDRVPGGYTF.

This rearrangement joins TRBV6-4 to TRBJ2-1, with 8 bases aligning to TRBD2. V lost 3 bases, J lost 2 bases, and 12 bases stayed unmatched. Per the germline V gene, CDR1 is MRHNA and CDR2 is SNTAGT. There are 18 residues in the CDR3. The CDR3 sequence is CASSEMGGRQSTYNEQFF. CDR3 nucleotides: TGTGCCAGCAGTGAGATGGGCGGGAGGCAATCCACCTACAATGAGCAGTTCTTC.

V usage is TRBV10-3 and J usage is TRBJ1-1; TRBD1 is a possible D gene (6 bases). Trimming removed 10 bases at V and 4 bases at J, with 16 bases between. Germline V gene sequence: CDR1 ENHRY, CDR2 SYGVKD. The CDR3 consists of 13 residues. CDR3 bases: TGTGCCACTACGGACGTAGGGGGCACTGAAGCTTTCTTT. It specifies CATTDVGGTEAFF.

The chain recombines TRBV19 with TRBJ1-2; TRBD1 matches 9 bases. The CDR3 has 15 residues. The V gene's germline CDR1 is LNHDA and CDR2 SQIVND (reference sequence). The trim removed 6 bases at V and 1 base at J, leaving 6 bases unmatched. This CDR3 is CASRKGTGYNYGYTF. The CDR3 coding sequence is TGTGCCAGTAGAAAAGGGACAGGGTATAACTATGGCTACACCTTC.

The genes are TRBV6-5 and TRBJ2-3; 7 bases fit TRBD2. This CDR3 is 15 amino acids long. CDR1 MNHEY and CDR2 SVGAGI come from the germline V gene. J was trimmed by 2 bases and V by 6 bases; bases with no gene match: 8. This CDR3 reads CASSTSGALTDTQYF. As DNA, the CDR3 is TGTGCCAGCAGCACAAGCGGGGCCCTCACAGATACGCAGTATTTT.

The chain is built from TRBV5-4 and TRBJ2-2; possibly TRBD2 for D (6 bases). The germline CDR1 and CDR2 sequences are SGHNT and YYREEE (reference sequence). V lost 4 bases and J lost 1, with 14 bases in between. The CDR3 is 16 amino acids. CDR3 bases: TGTGCCAGCAGCCCCTTGGGACTGATGAACACCGGGGAGCTGTTTTTT. It codes for CASSPLGLMNTGELFF.